This entry lists 6 T cell receptor beta chains sequenced from one sample in a study of T cell repertoires in cytomegalovirus infection. These receptors have no identified antigens. Via MiXCR, TCRdb re-called the reads, giving one row per CDR3 protein. Of approximately 730,000 distinct CDR3 sequences listed, approximately 33% are singletons. The input for sequencing was cultured PBMCs, taken from culture after CMV antigen stimulation. The receptors shown here come from a human donor in good health (CMV status not recorded). Some clones in this sample may be carry-over from other donors' samples.

The chain has TRBV6-1 and TRBJ2-2, with a weak D call TRBD1 (6 bases). Germline CDR1 and CDR2: MNHNS and SASEGT. V was cut by 1 base and J by 4 bases, with 16 bases left in between. This CDR3 comprises 17 residues. This CDR3 reads CASSEVGGRLTTGELFF. In DNA, the CDR3 is TGTGCCAGCAGTGAAGTAGGGGGAAGGCTCACCACCGGGGAGCTGTTTTTT.

V usage is TRBV5-4 and J usage is TRBJ2-1; TRBD1 matches 7 bases. Trimming at V came to 4 bases and at J to 6 bases, leaving 7 bases not matched to a gene. Germline V gives CDR1 SGHNT, CDR2 YYREEE (reference sequence). This CDR3 region has 14 residues. DNA of the CDR3: TGTGCCAGCAGCCCCATTCGGGACAGCAATGAGCAGTTCTTC. Translated, it gives CASSPIRDSNEQFF.

V and J are TRBV4-3 and TRBJ1-1; D gene uncertain. The CDR3 has 14 amino acids. Germline values: CDR1 LGHNA, CDR2 YSLEER. The V end lost 2 bases, the J end lost 5 bases, and 12 bases lay between the germline ends. CDR3 amino acids: CASSQSSFGTEAFF. The DNA of the CDR3 is TGCGCCAGCAGCCAATCCTCCTTCGGTACTGAAGCTTTCTTT.

The genes are TRBV19 and TRBJ1-4; the D is unclear. Germline V gene lookup returns CDR1 LNHDA and CDR2 SQIVND (reference sequence). The length of the CDR3 is 17 residues. V was pared by 5 bases and J by 0 bases, with 16 bases between. CDR3 coding DNA: TGTGCCAGTAGTCCCTTACAGCGCGGCCCAACTAATGAAAAACTGTTTTTT. Its translation is CASSPLQRGPTNEKLFF.

The chain has TRBV6-2 or TRBV6-3 and TRBJ2-1; D uncertain. V dropped 2 bases and J dropped 8 bases, with 13 bases sitting between them. Germline CDR1 is MNHEY and CDR2 is SVGEGT. The CDR3 sequence is 14 residues long. The CDR3 reads CASSYHLWPYEQFF. The CDR3 DNA reads TGTGCCAGCAGTTACCATTTGTGGCCCTATGAGCAGTTCTTC.

In DNA form, the CDR3 reads TGTGCCAGCAACCTAGACAGGTCCGGTGGGGAGACCCAGTACTTC. Translating it yields CASNLDRSGGETQYF. The chain recombines TRBV6-5 with TRBJ2-5, with a weak D call TRBD1 (6 bases). Germline-derived CDR1 and CDR2 are MNHEY and SVGAGI. This CDR3 region has 15 residues. V was clipped by 7 bases and J by 5 bases, with 20 bases between them.